The clone carrying this TCR beta chain was observed at least ten times. RNA served as the template for amplifying TCR beta CDR3 regions. HTBI-primed first-round RT-PCR preceded second-round multiplex PCR. Each CDR3 protein gets one entry after TCRdb re-called the multiplex PCR reads with MiXCR. Of over a million distinct CDR3 sequences in the sample, roughly two fifths are singletons; the top ten hold around 10%. Germline values: CDR1 LNHNV, CDR2 YYDKDF (reference sequence). CDR3 size: 14 residues. Unmatched junction bases numbered 10, after V lost 9 bases and J lost 7 bases. This record belongs to a study of Graves' ophthalmopathy and Graves' hyperthyroidism.

The clonotype originates from an adult man with Graves' hyperthyroidism. Source material: peripheral blood or thyroid tissue (not recorded which). J is TRBJ2-5 and V is TRBV15, with 11 bases matching TRBD2. The DNA for the CDR3 is TGTGCCACTAAGGACCCCGGGACTAGCGGGACCCAGTACTTC. It yields the protein CATKDPGTSGTQYF.